The clone carrying this T cell receptor beta chain occurred a few times. Its antigen remains unknown. The data were taken from a study of Ad26.COV2.S vaccination and SARS-CoV-2 variants. In the study overall: Donor had been placed in the Ad26.COV2.S arm of the COV1001 trial.

TCRdb keeps only in-frame clones here, not all; method: immunoSEQ multiplex PCR. Of hundreds of thousands of clones listed, around nine tenths are singletons. Whole-study findings and limits: Vaccinated and placebo-treated recipients had similar non-spike TCR breadth.

Indicated treatment: roughly 20 received Ad26.COV2.S at low or high dose, single or two shots; 5 received placebo; per-sample allocation not given. After the first vaccine or placebo injection, samples were drawn on day 63. The source was peripheral blood, collected in a trial of Ad26.COV2.S vaccine versus placebo. The sequence was collected from a person aged 18-65 years who received the Ad26.COV2.S COVID-19 vaccine or a placebo.

DNA of the CDR3: TGTGCCAGCGGACCCCACAGGGGGCACACTGAAGCTTTCTTT. This gives the protein CASGPHRGHTEAFF. The chain carries TRBV7-9 and TRBJ1-1; 9 bases are a match to TRBD1. V lost 8 bases and J lost 3; bases outside the gene matches: 7. This CDR3 region has 14 residues. Germline V gives CDR1 SEHNR, CDR2 FQNEAQ (reference sequence). The whole variable domain, remainder taken from reference TRBV7-9 and TRBJ1-1, is DTGVSQNPRHKITKRGQNVTFRCDPISEHNRLYWYRQTLGQGPEFLTYFQNEAQLEKSRLLSDRFSAERPKGSFSTLEIQRTEQGDSAMYLCASGPHRGHTEAFFGQGTRLTVV.